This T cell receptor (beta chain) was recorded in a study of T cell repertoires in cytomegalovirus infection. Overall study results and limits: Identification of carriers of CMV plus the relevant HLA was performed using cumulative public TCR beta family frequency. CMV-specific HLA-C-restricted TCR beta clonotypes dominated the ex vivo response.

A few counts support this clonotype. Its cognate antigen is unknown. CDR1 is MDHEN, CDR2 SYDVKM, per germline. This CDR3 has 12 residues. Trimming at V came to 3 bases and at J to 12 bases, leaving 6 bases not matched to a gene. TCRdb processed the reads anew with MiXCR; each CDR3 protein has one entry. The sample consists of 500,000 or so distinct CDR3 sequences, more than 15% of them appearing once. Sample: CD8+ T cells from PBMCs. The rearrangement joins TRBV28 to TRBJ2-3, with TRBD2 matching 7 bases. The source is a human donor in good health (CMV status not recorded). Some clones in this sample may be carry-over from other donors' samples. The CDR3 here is CASSFSGTIQYF. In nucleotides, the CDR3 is TGTGCCAGCAGTTTTTCCGGGACTATCCAGTATTTT.